Listed here are 31 T cell receptor beta chains from one sample, sequenced in a study of OX40 agonist ivuxolimab in advanced cancers. This table comes from immunoSEQ multiplex PCR, and its TCRdb copy is limited to in-frame clones, with some not included. The table shows about 100,000 clones, with approximately 90% occurring only once. The material was CD4+ or CD8+ T cells sorted from blood, obtained in a trial of the OX40 agonist ivuxolimab. These receptors were taken from an adult with an advanced solid tumor such as melanoma, head and neck, liver or kidney cancer.

The J gene is TRBJ1-5, the V gene TRBV7-6, with a weak D call TRBD1 (6 bases). Trimming took 5 bases from V and 1 from J, leaving 15 bases between them. Germline CDR1 and CDR2: SGHVS and FNYEAQ. The CDR3 is 16 residues long. CDR3 region: CASSPEGGGSNQPQHF. The CDR3 region has the DNA TGTGCCAGCAGCCCGGAGGGGGGCGGAAGCAATCAGCCCCAGCATTTT.

This chain joins TRBV11-3 and TRBJ2-7; maybe TRBD2 (5 bases). The germline CDR1 and CDR2 sequences are SGHNT and YENEEA. Trimming took off 3 bases at V and 3 bases at J, with 9 bases between the two ends. The CDR3 is made up of 13 amino acids. The CDR3 loop reads CASSFGNRYEQYF. CDR3 coding DNA: TGTGCCAGCAGCTTCGGGAACCGCTACGAGCAGTACTTC.

The genes are TRBV5-1 and TRBJ2-5; no firm D call. V was clipped by 3 bases and J by 1 base, with 16 bases between them. CDR3 length equals 16 residues. Looked up from germline, CDR1 is SGHRS and CDR2 is YFSETQ. For the CDR3, the DNA is TGCGCCAGCAGCTGGACCTCCCGGAGCAGCCAAGAGACCCAGTACTTC. Translation: CASSWTSRSSQETQYF.

The gene calls are TRBV9 and TRBJ2-1; no clear D. Germline loops: CDR1 SGDLS, CDR2 YYNGEE. Trimming shortened V by 0 bases and J by 7 bases, and 8 bases separated the two germline ends. The CDR3 is 13 amino acids. The CDR3 here is CASSVGFGNEQFF. In nucleotides, the CDR3 is TGTGCCAGCAGCGTAGGGTTTGGGAATGAGCAGTTCTTC.

V is TRBV19 and J is TRBJ1-1; 10 bases are shared with TRBD1. CDR1 and CDR2 from the germline V gene are LNHDA and SQIVND (reference sequence). After removal of 3 bases from V and 0 bases from J, the junction contained 16 bases not matched to a gene. The CDR3 contains 20 residues. CDR3 nucleotides: TGTGCCAGTAGTATGCCCCGGGACAGGGGTTTCTCGGGGATGAACACTGAAGCTTTCTTT. Its protein is CASSMPRDRGFSGMNTEAFF.

CDR3: CASSLLSENNEQFF. CDR3 coding DNA: TGCGCCAGCAGCTTGTTGAGCGAGAACAATGAGCAGTTCTTC. The chain carries TRBV5-1 and TRBJ2-1; D unresolved. Looked up from germline, CDR1 is SGHRS and CDR2 is YFSETQ. This CDR3 contains 14 residues. V was trimmed by 1 base and J by 5 bases, leaving 10 bases between them.

Here the CDR3 DNA reads TGTGCCAGCTCTGGGGTAGGGGGAATCCAAGAGACCCAGTACTTC. This sequence encodes CASSGVGGIQETQYF. The chain links TRBV2 to TRBJ2-5, with a possible D match to TRBD1 (6 bases). The CDR3 has 15 residues. Germline V lookup: CDR1 SNHLY, CDR2 FYNNEI. Trimming cost V 8 bases and J 1 base, with 17 bases left between them.

This chain links TRBV12-5 with TRBJ2-3; D is ambiguous. The length of the CDR3 is 14 residues. Germline lookup yields CDR1 LGHNT and CDR2 FRNRAP. V lost 3 bases and J 0 bases, leaving 7 bases between the germline ends. In nucleotides, the CDR3 is TGTGCTAGTGGTTTAACCCATAGCACAGATACGCAGTATTTT. Its protein is CASGLTHSTDTQYF.

This chain links TRBV28 with TRBJ2-7, with 7 bases lining up with TRBD2. The CDR3 totals 15 residues. In germline, CDR1 is MDHEN, CDR2 SYDVKM. J was trimmed by 1 base and V by 5 bases; bases with no gene match: 8. CDR3 in DNA: TGTGCCAGCAGTACGGGGAGTAGCGGGTCCTACGAGCAGTACTTC. Encoded protein: CASSTGSSGSYEQYF.

The gene calls are TRBV6-5 and TRBJ1-3; possibly TRBD1 for D (5 bases). This CDR3 is 13 amino acids long. The V and J ends lost 5 bases and 2 bases respectively, with 7 bases between them. The germline V gene encodes CDR1 MNHEY and CDR2 SVGAGI. The CDR3, as DNA: TGTGCCAGCAGTCGGGGGGCTGGAAACACCATATATTTT. It encodes CASSRGAGNTIYF.

This clone was seen more than once but under ten times. CDR3 sequence: CASSEAVYGYTF. In DNA, the CDR3 is TGTGCCAGCAGTGAAGCTGTCTATGGCTACACCTTC. J is TRBJ1-2 and V is TRBV6-1, with D unresolved. CDR1 is MNHNS, CDR2 SASEGT, per germline. The CDR3 runs 12 residues. V shed 0 bases and J shed 4 bases, with 3 bases lying between them.

The rearrangement links TRBV11-3 to TRBJ1-2; 7 nucleotides align to TRBD1. This CDR3 is built from 17 residues. The germline V gene encodes CDR1 SGHNT and CDR2 YENEEA. After removal of 2 bases from V and 2 bases from J, the junction contained 11 bases not matched to a gene. Here the CDR3 reads CASSLRAGGIWNYGYTF. DNA for the CDR3: TGTGCCAGCAGCTTAAGGGCAGGGGGTATATGGAACTATGGCTACACCTTC.

CDR3 sequence reads: CASSPGQGVSGELFF. CDR3 nucleotide sequence: TGTGCCAGCAGTCCGGGACAGGGGGTATCCGGGGAGCTGTTTTTT. J is TRBJ2-2 and V is TRBV2; 11 bases map to TRBD1. The CDR3 totals 15 residues. The V segment lost 5 bases and the J segment 6 bases; nucleotides outside the gene matches: 5. From germline, CDR1 is SNHLY and CDR2 FYNNEI.

The V and J genes are TRBV11-2 and TRBJ2-1, with D perhaps TRBD1 (5 bases). The CDR3 loop spans 13 amino acids. V lost 4 bases, J lost 4 bases, and 8 bases lay in between. CDR1 SGHAT and CDR2 FQNNGV come from the germline V gene. CDR3: CASSWQGYNEQFF. In DNA, the CDR3 is TGTGCCAGCAGCTGGCAGGGATACAATGAGCAGTTCTTC. The whole variable domain, remainder taken from reference TRBV11-2 and TRBJ2-1, is EAGVAQSPRYKIIEKRQSVAFWCNPISGHATLYWYQQILGQGPKLLIQFQNNGVVDDSQLPKDRFSAERLKGVDSTLKIQPAKLEDSAVYLCASSWQGYNEQFFGPGTRLTVL.

V is TRBV6-5 and J is TRBJ1-4, with a weak D call TRBD1 (5 bases). The V end lost 0 bases, the J end lost 7 bases, and 12 bases lay between the germline ends. The CDR3 runs to 15 residues. The germline V gene has CDR1 MNHEY and CDR2 SVGAGI. DNA for the CDR3: TGTGCCAGCAGTTACTCCATAGCTGGGACTGAAAAACTGTTTTTT. This translates into CASSYSIAGTEKLFF.

The chain links TRBV9 to TRBJ2-5; D gene uncertain. V gave up 0 bases and J gave up 2 bases, with 8 bases separating them. This CDR3 is 14 amino acids long. Germline values: CDR1 SGDLS, CDR2 YYNGEE. CDR3 sequence: CASSVGLRQETQYF. Here the CDR3 DNA reads TGTGCCAGCAGCGTAGGTCTGCGGCAAGAGACCCAGTACTTC.

The chain links TRBV19 to TRBJ2-7; 8 bases agree with TRBD2. The germline V gene has CDR1 LNHDA and CDR2 SQIVND (reference sequence). This CDR3 has 12 residues. The junction had 5 bases not matched to a gene; V was cut back by 9 bases and J by 4 bases. CDR3 sequence reads: CARTSGAYEQYF. CDR3 nucleotide sequence: TGTGCCAGAACTAGCGGAGCTTACGAGCAGTACTTC.

This clone was counted between two and nine times. This chain connects TRBV4-1 to TRBJ2-7, with TRBD2 identical over 9 bases. The CDR3 has 18 amino acids. CDR1 and CDR2 (germline): MGHRA, YSYEKL. Trimming took 4 bases from V and 3 from J; bases not matched to a gene: 16. This CDR3 reads CASSRAVPSSGINYEQYF. The CDR3 DNA is TGCGCCAGCAGCCGCGCAGTCCCCTCTAGCGGGATAAACTACGAGCAGTACTTC.

The chain employs TRBV18 and TRBJ2-7; D call uncertain. The CDR3 length is 12 residues. The germline V gene encodes CDR1 KGHSH and CDR2 LQKENI. V shed 5 bases and J shed 1 base, with 6 bases lying between them. The CDR3 reads CASSSQSYEQYF. CDR3 nucleotides: TGTGCCAGCTCAAGCCAGTCCTACGAGCAGTACTTC.

V gene TRBV25-1 combines with J gene TRBJ2-1, with D perhaps being TRBD1 or TRBD2 (6 bases each). V was clipped by 3 bases and J by 4 bases, with 22 bases between them. CDR3 length: 18 amino acids. CDR1 and CDR2 from the germline V gene are MGHDK and SYGVNS. The CDR3 region is CASSDRGYRGAFYNEQFF. Here the CDR3 DNA reads TGTGCCAGCAGTGATAGGGGGTATAGGGGGGCGTTTTACAATGAGCAGTTCTTC.

The genes are TRBV19 and TRBJ2-4; 13 bases match TRBD2. Trimming removed 6 bases from V and 0 bases from J; junction bases left unmatched: 5. The CDR3 extends over 17 amino acids. CDR1 is LNHDA, CDR2 SQIVND, per germline (reference sequence). CDR3 DNA sequence: TGTGCCAGTAGCGGGACTAGCGGGAAACTAGCCAAAAACATTCAGTACTTC. Protein product: CASSGTSGKLAKNIQYF. Using reference TRBV19 and TRBJ2-4 for the parts outside the CDR3, the full variable domain is DGGITQSPKYLFRKEGQNVTLSCEQNLNHDAMYWYRQDPGQGLRLIYYSQIVNDFQKGDIAEGYSVSREKKESFPLTVTSAQKNPTAFYLCASSGTSGKLAKNIQYFGAGTRLSVL.

The chain combines TRBV4-1 with TRBJ2-1, with 12 bases that match TRBD2. CDR3 length: 20 amino acids. Germline V gives CDR1 MGHRA, CDR2 YSYEKL. Germline trimming cut 1 base from V and 5 bases from J; bases unmatched to any gene: 15. The chain's CDR3 is CASSQGPPTSGSRRNNEQFF. The CDR3 bases are TGCGCCAGCAGCCAAGGTCCCCCGACTAGCGGGAGCAGGAGGAACAATGAGCAGTTCTTC.

This chain connects TRBV5-6 to TRBJ2-5; D unresolved. The ends were cut back, 3 bases at V and 4 bases at J, with 4 bases in the middle. Germline lookup yields CDR1 SGHDT and CDR2 YYEEEE. The CDR3 is 11 residues long. In DNA form, the CDR3 reads TGTGCCAGCAGCTATCGAGAGACCCAGTACTTC. Translating it yields CASSYRETQYF.

The chain couples TRBV7-2 to TRBJ2-1; D might be TRBD1 or TRBD2, each matching 6 bases. The V end was cut by 2 bases, the J end by 3 bases, with 17 bases between. This CDR3 is 17 amino acids long. The V gene's germline CDR1 is SGHTA and CDR2 FQGNSA. This CDR3 is CASSLMSDGGGYNEQFF. The CDR3 region has the DNA TGTGCCAGCAGCTTAATGAGTGACGGAGGGGGCTACAATGAGCAGTTCTTC.

The J gene is TRBJ2-1, the V gene TRBV4-2; no definite D call. Trimming removed 0 bases at V and 7 bases at J, with 10 bases between. There are 14 residues in the CDR3. Germline V gene data show CDR1 as LGHNA and CDR2 as YNFKEQ. CDR3 residues: CASSQDASGNEQFF. In DNA form, the CDR3 reads TGTGCCAGCAGCCAAGATGCGTCCGGGAATGAGCAGTTCTTC.

With regard to this clone: This CDR3 is also generated by other DNA sequences in the sample. V gene TRBV19 combines with J gene TRBJ1-5; 7 bases line up with TRBD1. The germline V gene has CDR1 LNHDA and CDR2 SQIVND (reference sequence). The CDR3 totals 13 residues. Losses at the gene ends were 9 bases for V and 4 bases for J; bases not matched to a gene: 6. CDR3 sequence reads: CASRQGRNQPQHF. For the CDR3, the DNA is TGTGCCAGCAGACAGGGCCGAAATCAGCCCCAGCATTTT.

The CDR3 spells CATSRRTSGSFNEQFF. The CDR3 bases are TGTGCCACCAGCAGAAGGACTAGCGGGAGTTTCAATGAGCAGTTCTTC. The rearrangement links TRBV15 to TRBJ2-1, with TRBD2 matching 13 bases. The J segment lost 6 bases and the V segment lost 2 bases, leaving 4 bases of the junction unmatched. CDR3 length equals 16 residues. Germline CDR1 is LNHNV and CDR2 is YYDKDF (reference sequence).

The genes are TRBV5-4 and TRBJ2-2, with a possible D match to TRBD2 (5 bases). The V end was cut by 4 bases, the J end by 0 bases, with 13 bases between. The CDR3 covers 16 residues. Germline CDR1 and CDR2: SGHNT and YYREEE (reference sequence). The CDR3 here is CASSRRRNSNTGELFF. Written as DNA, the CDR3 is TGTGCCAGCAGCCGGAGGCGGAATTCGAACACCGGGGAGCTGTTTTTT. The whole variable domain, filled in from reference TRBV5-4 and TRBJ2-2, reads ETGVTQSPTHLIKTRGQQVTLRCSSQSGHNTVSWYQQALGQGPQFIFQYYREEENGRGNFPPRFSGLQFPNYSSELNVNALELDDSALYLCASSRRRNSNTGELFFGEGSRLTVL.

V and J are TRBV9 and TRBJ2-2; 7 nucleotides agree with TRBD1. Germline assignment: CDR1 SGDLS and CDR2 YYNGEE. CDR3 length: 15 residues. Unmatched junction bases numbered 6, after V lost 6 bases and J lost 1 base. This CDR3 is CASNDGTVNTGELFF. The CDR3 DNA sequence: TGTGCCAGCAACGACGGGACAGTGAACACCGGGGAGCTGTTTTTT.

This chain connects TRBV2 to TRBJ2-1; 10 bases map to TRBD2. The V gene's germline CDR1 is SNHLY and CDR2 FYNNEI. The J segment lost 10 bases and the V segment lost 11 bases, leaving 8 bases of the junction unmatched. The CDR3 length is 12 residues. The CDR3 DNA reads TGTGCCGGGGCTAGCGGGAGACAGGAGCAGTTCTTC. Translating gives CAGASGRQEQFF.

The chain carries TRBV5-1 and TRBJ2-1, with no clear D. Trimming removed 0 bases from V and 2 bases from J, with 9 bases in between. In germline, CDR1 is SGHRS, CDR2 YFSETQ. This CDR3 contains 15 residues. The CDR3 here is CASSLGTPTYNEQFF. Written as DNA, the CDR3 is TGCGCCAGCAGCTTGGGGACCCCCACCTACAATGAGCAGTTCTTC. The full variable domain, with the rest looked up from reference TRBV5-1 and TRBJ2-1, is KAGVTQTPRYLIKTRGQQVTLSCSPISGHRSVSWYQQTPGQGLQFLFEYFSETQRNKGNFPGRFSGRQFSNSRSEMNVSTLELGDSALYLCASSLGTPTYNEQFFGPGTRLTVL.